The sequence of this TCR beta chain was determined in a study of OX40 agonist ivuxolimab in advanced cancers. For the study at large: Of mixed ages from about 23 to 90 and averaging roughly 60 years, the group was around 78% male. Notes on the study in general: Clonal expansion among partial responders at 0.1-3.0 mg/kg ranked near the lowest.

Clones were sequenced by immunoSEQ multiplex PCR, and TCRdb holds only the in-frame ones, with some missing. The sample holds around 74,000 clones, 92% seen once. Autoimmune disease history or systemic immunosuppression led to patients being barred. Concerning this clone: Its antigen is unknown.

CDR1 is LGHNA and CDR2 is YSLEER in the germline V gene. The V end lost 2 bases, the J end lost 2 bases, and 19 bases lay between the germline ends. The CDR3 length is 17 residues. Material: CD4+ or CD8+ T cells sorted from blood, obtained in a trial of the OX40 agonist ivuxolimab. This TCR derives from an adult with an advanced solid tumor such as melanoma, head and neck, liver or kidney cancer. V gene TRBV4-3 combines with J gene TRBJ2-7; possibly TRBD1 for D (6 bases). For the CDR3, the DNA is TGCGCCAGCAGCCAAACCCAAGGGGGAGTCATCCCCTACGAGCAGTACTTC. Translating it yields CASSQTQGGVIPYEQYF.